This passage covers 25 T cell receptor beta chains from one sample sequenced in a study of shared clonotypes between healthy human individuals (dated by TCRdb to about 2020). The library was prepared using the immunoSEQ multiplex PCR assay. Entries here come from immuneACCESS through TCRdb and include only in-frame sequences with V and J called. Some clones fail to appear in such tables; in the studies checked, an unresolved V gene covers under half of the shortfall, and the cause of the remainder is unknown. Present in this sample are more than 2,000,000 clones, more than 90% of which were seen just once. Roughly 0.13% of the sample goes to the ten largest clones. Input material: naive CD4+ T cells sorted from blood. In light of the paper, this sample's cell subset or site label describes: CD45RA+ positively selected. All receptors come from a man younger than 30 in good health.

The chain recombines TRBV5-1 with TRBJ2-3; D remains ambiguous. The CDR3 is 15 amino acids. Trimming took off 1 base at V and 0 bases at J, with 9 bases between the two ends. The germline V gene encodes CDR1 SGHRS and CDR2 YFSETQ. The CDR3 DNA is TGCGCCAGCAGCTTGACGCGTGCTAGCACAGATACGCAGTATTTT. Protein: CASSLTRASTDTQYF.

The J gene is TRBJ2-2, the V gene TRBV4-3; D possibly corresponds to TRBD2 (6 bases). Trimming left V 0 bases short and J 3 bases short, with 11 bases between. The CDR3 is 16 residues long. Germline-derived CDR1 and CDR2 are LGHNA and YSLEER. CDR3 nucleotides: TGCGCCAGCAGCCAAGATGTCTGGGGGGACACCGGGGAGCTGTTTTTT. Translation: CASSQDVWGDTGELFF.

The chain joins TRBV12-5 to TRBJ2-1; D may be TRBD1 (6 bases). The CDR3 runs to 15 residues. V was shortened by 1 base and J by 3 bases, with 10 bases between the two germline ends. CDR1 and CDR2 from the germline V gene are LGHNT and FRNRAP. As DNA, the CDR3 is TGTGCTAGTGGTTTGGGGACAGACCACTACAATGAGCAGTTCTTC. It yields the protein CASGLGTDHYNEQFF.

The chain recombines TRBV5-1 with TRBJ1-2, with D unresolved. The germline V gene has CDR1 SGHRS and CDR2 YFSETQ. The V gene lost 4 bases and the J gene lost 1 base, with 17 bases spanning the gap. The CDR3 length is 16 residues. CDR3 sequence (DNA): TGCGCCAGCAGCCCGAGTTCTGGGAAGGGTAACTATGGCTACACCTTC. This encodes CASSPSSGKGNYGYTF.

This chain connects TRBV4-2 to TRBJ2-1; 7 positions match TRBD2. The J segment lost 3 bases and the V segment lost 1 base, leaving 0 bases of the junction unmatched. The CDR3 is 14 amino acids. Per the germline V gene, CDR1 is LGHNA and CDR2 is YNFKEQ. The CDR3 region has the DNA TGTGCCAGCAGCCAAGCGGGGGGCTACAATGAGCAGTTCTTC. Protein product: CASSQAGGYNEQFF.

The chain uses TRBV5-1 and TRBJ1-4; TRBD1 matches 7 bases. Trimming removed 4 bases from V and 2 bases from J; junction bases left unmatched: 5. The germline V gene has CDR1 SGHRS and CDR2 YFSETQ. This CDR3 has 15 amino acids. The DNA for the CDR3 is TGCGCCAGCAGCCTTCAGGGGGGCACTAATGAAAAACTGTTTTTT. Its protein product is CASSLQGGTNEKLFF. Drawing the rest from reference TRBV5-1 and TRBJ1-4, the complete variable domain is KAGVTQTPRYLIKTRGQQVTLSCSPISGHRSVSWYQQTPGQGLQFLFEYFSETQRNKGNFPGRFSGRQFSNSRSEMNVSTLELGDSALYLCASSLQGGTNEKLFFGSGTQLSVL.

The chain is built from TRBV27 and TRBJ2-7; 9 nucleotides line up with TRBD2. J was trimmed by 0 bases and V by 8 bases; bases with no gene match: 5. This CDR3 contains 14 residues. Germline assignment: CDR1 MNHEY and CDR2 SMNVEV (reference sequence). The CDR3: CASALAGNSYEQYF. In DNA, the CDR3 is TGTGCCAGCGCCCTAGCGGGGAACTCCTACGAGCAGTACTTC.

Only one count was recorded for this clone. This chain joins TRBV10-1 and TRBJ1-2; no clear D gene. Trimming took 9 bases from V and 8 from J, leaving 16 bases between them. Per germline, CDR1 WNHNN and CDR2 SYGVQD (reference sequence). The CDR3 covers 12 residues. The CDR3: CASQDVPQGYTF. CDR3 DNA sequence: TGCGCCAGTCAGGACGTCCCTCAAGGCTACACCTTC.

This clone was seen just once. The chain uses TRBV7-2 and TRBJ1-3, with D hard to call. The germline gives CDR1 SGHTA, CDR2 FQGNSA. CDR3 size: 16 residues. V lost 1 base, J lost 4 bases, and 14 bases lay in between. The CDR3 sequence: CASSLVSALVGNTIYF. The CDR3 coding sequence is TGTGCCAGCAGCTTAGTTTCCGCACTGGTCGGAAACACCATATATTTT.

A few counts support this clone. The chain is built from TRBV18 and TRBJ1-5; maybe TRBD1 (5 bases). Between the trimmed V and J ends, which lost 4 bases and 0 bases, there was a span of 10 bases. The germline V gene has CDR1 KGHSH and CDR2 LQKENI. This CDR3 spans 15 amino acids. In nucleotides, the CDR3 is TGTGCCAGCTCACGCGGTGACAGTAGCAATCAGCCCCAGCATTTT. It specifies CASSRGDSSNQPQHF.

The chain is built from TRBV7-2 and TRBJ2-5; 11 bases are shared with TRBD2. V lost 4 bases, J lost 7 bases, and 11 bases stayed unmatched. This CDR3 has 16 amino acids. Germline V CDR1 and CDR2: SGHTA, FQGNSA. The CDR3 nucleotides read TGTGCCAGCAGCTCATACTTGGGACTAGCGGAGGCGACCCAGTACTTC. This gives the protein CASSSYLGLAEATQYF.

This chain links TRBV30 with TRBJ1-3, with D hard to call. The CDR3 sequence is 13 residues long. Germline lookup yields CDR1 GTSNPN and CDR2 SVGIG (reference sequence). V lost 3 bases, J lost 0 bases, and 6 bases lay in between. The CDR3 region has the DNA TGTGCCTGGAGCAGCCTCTCTGGAAACACCATATATTTT. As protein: CAWSSLSGNTIYF. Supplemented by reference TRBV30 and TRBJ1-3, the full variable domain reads SQTIHQWPATLVQPVGSPLSLECTVEGTSNPNLYWYRQAAGRGLQLLFYSVGIGQISSEVPQNLSASRPQDRQFILSSKKLLLSDSGFYLCAWSSLSGNTIYFGEGSWLTVV.

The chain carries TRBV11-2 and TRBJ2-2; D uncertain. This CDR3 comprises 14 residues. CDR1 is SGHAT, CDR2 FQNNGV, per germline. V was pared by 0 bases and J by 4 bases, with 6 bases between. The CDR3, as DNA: TGTGCCAGCAGCTTAGACGGATTCACCGGGGAGCTGTTTTTT. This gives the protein CASSLDGFTGELFF. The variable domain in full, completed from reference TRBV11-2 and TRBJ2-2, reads EAGVAQSPRYKIIEKRQSVAFWCNPISGHATLYWYQQILGQGPKLLIQFQNNGVVDDSQLPKDRFSAERLKGVDSTLKIQPAKLEDSAVYLCASSLDGFTGELFFGEGSRLTVL.

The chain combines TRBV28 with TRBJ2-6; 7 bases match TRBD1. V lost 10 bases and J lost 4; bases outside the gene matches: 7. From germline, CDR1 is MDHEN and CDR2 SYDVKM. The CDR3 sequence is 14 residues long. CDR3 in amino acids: CAIATGAGANVLTF. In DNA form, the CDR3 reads TGTGCCATCGCTACAGGGGCCGGGGCCAACGTCCTGACTTTC.

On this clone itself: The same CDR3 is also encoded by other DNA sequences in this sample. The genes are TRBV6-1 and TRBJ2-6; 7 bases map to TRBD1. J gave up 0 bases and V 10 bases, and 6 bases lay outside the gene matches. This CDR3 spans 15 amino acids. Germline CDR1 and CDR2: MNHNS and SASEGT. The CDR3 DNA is TGTGCCACCTTGACAGGGACCTCTGGGGCCAACGTCCTGACTTTC. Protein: CATLTGTSGANVLTF.

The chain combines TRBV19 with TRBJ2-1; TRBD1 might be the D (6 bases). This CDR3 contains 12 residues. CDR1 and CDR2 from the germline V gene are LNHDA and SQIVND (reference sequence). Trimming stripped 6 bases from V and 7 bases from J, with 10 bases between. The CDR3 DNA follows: TGTGCCAGTAGAAGGGGGTGGAATGAGCAGTTCTTC. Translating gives CASRRGWNEQFF.

The CDR3 here is CASSQEGGFEIRSYEQYF. The CDR3 region has the DNA TGCGCCAGCAGCCAAGAGGGAGGGTTTGAGATACGTTCCTACGAGCAGTACTTC. V gene TRBV4-1 combines with J gene TRBJ2-7; 7 bases match TRBD2. This CDR3 comprises 18 residues. The trim removed 0 bases at V and 1 base at J, leaving 12 bases unmatched. CDR1 is MGHRA and CDR2 is YSYEKL in the germline V gene.

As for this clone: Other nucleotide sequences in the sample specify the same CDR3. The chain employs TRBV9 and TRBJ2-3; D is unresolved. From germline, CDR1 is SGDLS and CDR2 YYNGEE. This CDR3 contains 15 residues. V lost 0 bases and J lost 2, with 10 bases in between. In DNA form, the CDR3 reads TGTGCCAGCAGCGTAGCTGGCGCAGCCACAGATACGCAGTATTTT. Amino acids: CASSVAGAATDTQYF.

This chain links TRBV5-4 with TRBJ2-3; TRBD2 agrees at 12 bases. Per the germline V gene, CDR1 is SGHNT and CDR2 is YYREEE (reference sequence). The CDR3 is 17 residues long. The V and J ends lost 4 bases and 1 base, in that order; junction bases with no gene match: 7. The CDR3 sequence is CASSILTSGGGTDTQYF. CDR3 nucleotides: TGTGCCAGCAGCATTCTGACTAGCGGGGGCGGCACAGATACGCAGTATTTT. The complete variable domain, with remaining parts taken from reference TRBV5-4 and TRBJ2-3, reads ETGVTQSPTHLIKTRGQQVTLRCSSQSGHNTVSWYQQALGQGPQFIFQYYREEENGRGNFPPRFSGLQFPNYSSELNVNALELDDSALYLCASSILTSGGGTDTQYFGPGTRLTVL.

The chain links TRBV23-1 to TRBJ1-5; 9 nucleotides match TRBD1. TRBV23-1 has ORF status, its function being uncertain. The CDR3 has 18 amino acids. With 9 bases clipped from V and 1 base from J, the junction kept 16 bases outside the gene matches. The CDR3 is CARRGRDRDKFSNQPQHF. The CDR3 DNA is TGCGCCAGGAGAGGCAGGGACAGGGATAAGTTCAGCAATCAGCCCCAGCATTTT.

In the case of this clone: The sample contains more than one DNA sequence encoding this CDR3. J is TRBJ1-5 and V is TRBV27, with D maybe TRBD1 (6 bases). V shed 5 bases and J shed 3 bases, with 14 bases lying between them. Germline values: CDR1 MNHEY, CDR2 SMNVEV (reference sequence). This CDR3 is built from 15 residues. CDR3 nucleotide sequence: TGTGCCAGCAGTCTCACAGGGACTTACAATCAGCCCCAGCATTTT. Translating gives CASSLTGTYNQPQHF.

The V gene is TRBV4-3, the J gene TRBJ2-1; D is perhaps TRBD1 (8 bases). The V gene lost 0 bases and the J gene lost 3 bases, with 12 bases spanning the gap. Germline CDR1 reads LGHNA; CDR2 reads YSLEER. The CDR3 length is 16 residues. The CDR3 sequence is CASSQDHRGGYNEQFF. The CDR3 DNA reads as TGCGCCAGCAGCCAAGATCACAGGGGGGGCTACAATGAGCAGTTCTTC.

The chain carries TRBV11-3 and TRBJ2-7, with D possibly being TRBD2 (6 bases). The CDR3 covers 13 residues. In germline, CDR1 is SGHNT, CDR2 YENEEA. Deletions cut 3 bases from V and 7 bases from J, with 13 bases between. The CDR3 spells CASSFGRAGEQYF. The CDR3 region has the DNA TGTGCCAGCAGCTTCGGCAGGGCGGGAGAGCAGTACTTC.

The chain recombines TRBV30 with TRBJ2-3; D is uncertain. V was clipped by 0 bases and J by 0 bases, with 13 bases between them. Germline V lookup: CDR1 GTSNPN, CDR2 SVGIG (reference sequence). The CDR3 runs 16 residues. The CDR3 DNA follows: TGTGCCTGGAGTGTATGGGCCGTAGGCAGCACAGATACGCAGTATTTT. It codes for CAWSVWAVGSTDTQYF.

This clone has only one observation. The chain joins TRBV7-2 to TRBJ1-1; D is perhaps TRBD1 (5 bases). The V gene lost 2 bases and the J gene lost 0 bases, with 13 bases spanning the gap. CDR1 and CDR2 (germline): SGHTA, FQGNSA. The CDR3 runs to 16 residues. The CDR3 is CASSLSTGRVNTEAFF. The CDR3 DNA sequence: TGTGCCAGCAGCTTAAGTACAGGACGGGTGAACACTGAAGCTTTCTTT.